The next 3 T cell receptor beta chains were all read from a single sample in a study of multiple sclerosis patients with progressive multifocal leukoencephalopathy. The protocol was immunoSEQ multiplex PCR, while the TCRdb copy is restricted to in-frame clones and leaves out a portion. The repertoire holds 30,000 or so clones, with 85% as singletons. Indicated time point: time of PML onset. The sample consisted of PBMCs, taken from a patient treated with natalizumab. Every receptor here comes from a young woman with progressive multifocal leukoencephalopathy.

The chain joins TRBV4-3 to TRBJ2-2, with D perhaps TRBD2 (7 bases). Germline V lookup: CDR1 LGHNA, CDR2 YSLEER. V dropped 4 bases and J dropped 5 bases, with 14 bases sitting between them. The CDR3 loop spans 15 amino acids. The CDR3 loop is CASSPGGATTGELFF. The CDR3 DNA sequence: TGCGCCAGCAGCCCTGGGGGGGCGACGACCGGGGAGCTGTTTTTT.

The chain links TRBV2 to TRBJ1-1; D not certain. Trimming left V 10 bases short and J 0 bases short, with 12 bases between. The CDR3 has 13 amino acids. Germline V CDR1 and CDR2: SNHLY, FYNNEI. DNA for the CDR3: TGTGCCACCGACAAGGAGGTGAACACTGAAGCTTTCTTT. Translation gives CATDKEVNTEAFF.

This clone was detected only once. This sequence joins TRBV5-1 and TRBJ2-3; 8 bases align to TRBD2. Germline V gene sequence: CDR1 SGHRS, CDR2 YFSETQ. The V and J ends lost 2 bases and 0 bases, in that order; junction bases with no gene match: 2. CDR3 length: 15 residues. The CDR3 bases are TGCGCCAGCAGCTTTAGCGGGGCTAGCACAGATACGCAGTATTTT. Protein product: CASSFSGASTDTQYF.